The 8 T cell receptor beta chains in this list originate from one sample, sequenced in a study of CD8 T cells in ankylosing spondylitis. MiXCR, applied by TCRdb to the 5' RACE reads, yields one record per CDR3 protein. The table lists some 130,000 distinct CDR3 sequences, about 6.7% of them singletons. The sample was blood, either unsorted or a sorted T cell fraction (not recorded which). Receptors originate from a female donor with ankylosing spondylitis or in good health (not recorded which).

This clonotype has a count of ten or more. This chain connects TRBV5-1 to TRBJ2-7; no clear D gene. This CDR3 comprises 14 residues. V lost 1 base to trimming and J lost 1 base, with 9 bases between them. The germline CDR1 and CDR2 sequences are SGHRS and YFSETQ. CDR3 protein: CASSLIEPSYEQYF. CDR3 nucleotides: TGCGCCAGCAGCTTGATTGAACCATCCTACGAGCAGTACTTC.

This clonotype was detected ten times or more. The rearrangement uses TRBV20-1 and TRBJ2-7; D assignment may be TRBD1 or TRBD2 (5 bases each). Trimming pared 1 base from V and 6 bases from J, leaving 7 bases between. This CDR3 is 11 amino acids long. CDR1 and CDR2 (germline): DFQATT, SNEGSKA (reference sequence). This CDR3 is CSARGGVEQYF. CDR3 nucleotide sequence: TGCAGTGCTAGAGGAGGGGTCGAGCAGTACTTC.

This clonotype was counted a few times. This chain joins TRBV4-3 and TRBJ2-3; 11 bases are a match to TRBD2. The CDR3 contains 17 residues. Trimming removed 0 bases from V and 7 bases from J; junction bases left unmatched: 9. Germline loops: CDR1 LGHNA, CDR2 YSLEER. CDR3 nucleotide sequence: TGCGCCAGCAGCCAAGATTCTTCCGCTAGCGGGGGGCATACGCAGTATTTT. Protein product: CASSQDSSASGGHTQYF.

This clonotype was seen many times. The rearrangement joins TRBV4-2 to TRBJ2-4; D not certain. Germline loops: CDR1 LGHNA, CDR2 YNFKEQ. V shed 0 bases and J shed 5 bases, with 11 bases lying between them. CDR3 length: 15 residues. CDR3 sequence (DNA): TGTGCCAGCAGCCAAGATTGGACGGCCGAAAACATTCAGTACTTC. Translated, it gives CASSQDWTAENIQYF.

The CDR3 bases are TGCGCCAGCAGCCGCAGCTTAGACAGGGGGAATCACTACGAGCAGTACTTC. Protein product: CASSRSLDRGNHYEQYF. The chain joins TRBV4-1 to TRBJ2-7, with TRBD1 matching 9 bases. The germline V gene has CDR1 MGHRA and CDR2 YSYEKL. The ends lost 4 bases at V and 3 bases at J; junction bases unmatched: 13. The length of the CDR3 is 17 residues.

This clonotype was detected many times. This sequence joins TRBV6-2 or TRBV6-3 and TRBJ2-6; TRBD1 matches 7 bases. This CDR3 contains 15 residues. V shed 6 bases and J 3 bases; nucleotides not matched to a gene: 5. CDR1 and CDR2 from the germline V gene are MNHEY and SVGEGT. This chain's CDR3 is CASRPDRDGANVLTF. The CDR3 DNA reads TGTGCCAGCAGGCCTGACAGGGATGGGGCCAACGTCCTGACTTTC.

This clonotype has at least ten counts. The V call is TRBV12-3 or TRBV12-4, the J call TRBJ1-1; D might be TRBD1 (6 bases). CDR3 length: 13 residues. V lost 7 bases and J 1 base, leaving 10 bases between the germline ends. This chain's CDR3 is CASTLGQNTEAFF. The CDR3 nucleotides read TGTGCCAGCACCCTGGGACAGAACACTGAAGCTTTCTTT.

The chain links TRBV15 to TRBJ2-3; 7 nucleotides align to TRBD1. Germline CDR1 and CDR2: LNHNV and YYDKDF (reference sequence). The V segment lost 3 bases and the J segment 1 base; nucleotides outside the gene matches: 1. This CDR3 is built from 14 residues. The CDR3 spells CATSRGTGTDTQYF. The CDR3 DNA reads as TGTGCCACCAGCAGGGGGACAGGCACAGATACGCAGTATTTT.